This T cell receptor (beta chain) derives from a study of T cell repertoires in cytomegalovirus infection. This clonotype was seen at least ten times. Its antigen is as yet unknown. Study outcomes and limitations: Based on cumulative public TCR beta family frequency, carriers of CMV plus the relevant HLA were identified.

V lost 4 bases and J 3 bases, leaving 16 bases between the germline ends. CDR1 SGHNT and CDR2 YYREEE come from the germline V gene (reference sequence). This CDR3 contains 15 residues. TCRdb itself ran the reads through MiXCR, one entry per CDR3 protein. The sample carries over 150,000 distinct CDR3 sequences, roughly 14% recorded once. The rearrangement links TRBV5-4 to TRBJ1-1; D is unclear. Sequenced material: PBMCs. This sequence was found in a human donor in good health (CMV status not recorded). Some clones in this sample may be carry-over from other donors' samples. This CDR3 is CASSMAISMDTEAFF. The CDR3 bases are TGTGCCAGCAGCATGGCCATATCGATGGACACTGAAGCTTTCTTT.